Relative to its sample, the clone carrying this T cell receptor (beta chain) is medium-sized. The CDR3 totals 16 residues. J gave up 4 bases and V 6 bases, and 9 bases lay outside the gene matches. Germline V gives CDR1 KGHSH, CDR2 LQKENI. These data belong to a study of T cell repertoires in aging, cancer and after chemotherapy. A mixed TRB-A/B primer pool amplified rearranged TRB by multiplex touch-down PCR. TCRdb redid the calling of the multiplex PCR reads with MiXCR, one entry per CDR3 protein. The sample holds 890 or so distinct CDR3 sequences, about a fifth seen once. Amplification of TCR beta used genomic DNA extracted from peripheral blood.

The sequenced sample was blood. The receptor's source is a human donor with a blood cancer. The chain employs TRBV18 and TRBJ1-6, with 7 bases identical to TRBD1. The CDR3 DNA follows: TGTGCCAGCTCCGGGGACAGCCAACCTTATAATTCACCCCTCCACTTT. Amino acids: CASSGDSQPYNSPLHF.